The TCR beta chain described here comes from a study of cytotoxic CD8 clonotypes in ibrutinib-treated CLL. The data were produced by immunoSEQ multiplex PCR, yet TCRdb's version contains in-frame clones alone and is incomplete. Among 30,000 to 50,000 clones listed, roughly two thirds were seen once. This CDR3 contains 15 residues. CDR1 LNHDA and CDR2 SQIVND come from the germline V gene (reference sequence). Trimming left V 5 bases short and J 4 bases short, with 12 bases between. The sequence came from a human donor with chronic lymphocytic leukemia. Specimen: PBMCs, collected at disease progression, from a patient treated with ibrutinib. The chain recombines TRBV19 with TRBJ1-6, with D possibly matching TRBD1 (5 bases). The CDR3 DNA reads TGTGCCAGTAGTGATTCCGGGGGTTATAATTCACCCCTCCACTTT. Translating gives CASSDSGGYNSPLHF.